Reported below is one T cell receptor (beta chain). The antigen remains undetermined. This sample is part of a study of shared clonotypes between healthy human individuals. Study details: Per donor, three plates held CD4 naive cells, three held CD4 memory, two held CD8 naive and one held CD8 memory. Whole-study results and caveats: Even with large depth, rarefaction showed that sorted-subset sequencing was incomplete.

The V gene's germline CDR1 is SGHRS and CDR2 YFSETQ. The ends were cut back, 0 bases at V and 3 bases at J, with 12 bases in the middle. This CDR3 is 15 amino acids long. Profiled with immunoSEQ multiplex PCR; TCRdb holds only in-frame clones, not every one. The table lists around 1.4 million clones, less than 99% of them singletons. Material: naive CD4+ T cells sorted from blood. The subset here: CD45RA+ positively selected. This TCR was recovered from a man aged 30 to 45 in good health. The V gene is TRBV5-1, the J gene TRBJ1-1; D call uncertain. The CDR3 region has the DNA TGCGCCAGCAGCTTGGACCCGGCGAGGGACACTGAAGCTTTCTTT. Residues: CASSLDPARDTEAFF.